Below are 20 T cell receptor beta chains sequenced from a single sample in a study of PD-1 blockade in classical Hodgkin lymphoma. Each patient experienced a relapse that followed autologous stem cell transplantation, and brentuximab vedotin exposure varied. TCRdb's copy holds only in-frame clones and misses some; the assay was immunoSEQ multiplex PCR. The table includes some 40,000 clones, 76% detected once. Specimen: peripheral blood mononuclear cells (PBMCs), collected at baseline. The receptor source for this set is a human donor with classical Hodgkin lymphoma.

The CDR3 region has the DNA TGTGCCAGCAGCTCCCTAGCATCGTCCTACAATGAGCAGTTCTTC. Its protein is CASSSLASSYNEQFF. This chain uses TRBV7-9 with TRBJ2-1; tentatively, D is TRBD2 (5 bases). This CDR3 region has 15 residues. The V end lost 4 bases, the J end lost 1 base, and 11 bases lay between the germline ends. Germline V gives CDR1 SEHNR, CDR2 FQNEAQ (reference sequence).

Regarding this clone: A junction end diverges from the germline sequence, so it may reflect a read error. The CDR3 protein is CASSYSTLPGRNEQYF. DNA of the CDR3: TGTGCCAGCAGTTACTCGACTTTACCAGGGAGGAACGAGCAGTACTTC. The J gene is TRBJ2-7, the V gene TRBV10-3; tentatively, D is TRBD2 (6 bases). Germline V gene sequence: CDR1 ENHRY, CDR2 SYGVKD. The CDR3 totals 16 residues.

This clone was seen a handful of times. This sequence joins TRBV11-2 and TRBJ2-7; no definite D call. CDR1 and CDR2 (germline): SGHAT, FQNNGV. This CDR3 is built from 10 residues. V was cut by 4 bases and J by 3 bases, with 1 base left in between. CDR3 sequence: CASSYYEQYF. DNA for the CDR3: TGTGCCAGCAGCTACTACGAGCAGTACTTC.

This chain connects TRBV29-1 to TRBJ2-7, with 8 bases identical to TRBD1. The V gene end was trimmed by 4 bases and the J gene end by 2 bases; junction bases not matched to a gene: 7. The CDR3 sequence is 14 residues long. Germline V gene sequence: CDR1 SQVTM, CDR2 ANQGSEA. The CDR3, as DNA: TGCAGCGTTGCTAGAGGACAGGGCCCCTACGAGCAGTACTTC. Encoded protein: CSVARGQGPYEQYF.

This chain links TRBV7-3 with TRBJ2-3; TRBD2 might be the D (6 bases). V lost 0 bases, J lost 2 bases, and 9 bases lay in between. CDR1 is SGHTA and CDR2 is FQGTGA in the germline V gene. The CDR3 runs to 15 residues. The CDR3 loop reads CASSLTRRDTDTQYF. The CDR3 coding sequence is TGTGCCAGCAGCTTAACGCGGAGGGACACAGATACGCAGTATTTT.

The chain recombines TRBV27 with TRBJ1-2; unclear D gene. The CDR3 runs 14 residues. Germline assignment: CDR1 MNHEY and CDR2 SMNVEV (reference sequence). Trimming pared 0 bases from V and 7 bases from J, leaving 12 bases between. The CDR3 sequence: CASSLSSLSGGYTF. CDR3 nucleotides: TGTGCCAGCAGTTTATCTTCGTTGTCCGGTGGCTACACCTTC.

This clone occurred a few times. This chain connects TRBV4-3 to TRBJ2-7; possibly TRBD1 for D (5 bases). Looked up from germline, CDR1 is LGHNA and CDR2 is YSLEER. V gave up 3 bases and J gave up 8 bases, with 14 bases separating them. This CDR3 contains 13 residues. This CDR3 is CASSQGWGSQQYF. The CDR3 nucleotides read TGCGCCAGCAGCCAGGGCTGGGGCTCGCAGCAGTACTTC.

The genes are TRBV19 and TRBJ2-5; 10 bases are a match to TRBD2. After removal of 5 bases from V and 4 bases from J, the junction contained 4 bases not matched to a gene. CDR1 is LNHDA and CDR2 is SQIVND in the germline V gene (reference sequence). This CDR3 has 14 amino acids. In DNA form, the CDR3 reads TGTGCCAGTAGTCCAGCGGGAGGGGGAGAGACCCAGTACTTC. This translates into CASSPAGGGETQYF.

Relative to its sample, this clone is medium-sized. The J gene is TRBJ2-3, the V gene TRBV5-1; the match to TRBD1 covers 9 bases. This CDR3 contains 15 residues. With 2 bases clipped from V and 4 bases from J, the junction kept 5 bases outside the gene matches. The germline V gene has CDR1 SGHRS and CDR2 YFSETQ. The CDR3 region has the DNA TGCGCCAGCAGCTTTGGGACAGGGAGTGCAGATACGCAGTATTTT. Translating it yields CASSFGTGSADTQYF.

CDR3 residues: CASRGSNTEAFF. The DNA of the CDR3 is TGTGCCAGCAGGGGGTCGAACACTGAAGCTTTCTTT. V usage is TRBV28 and J usage is TRBJ1-1; D unclear. Trimming removed 6 bases at V and 1 base at J, with 6 bases between. CDR3 length: 12 residues. The germline gives CDR1 MDHEN, CDR2 SYDVKM.

The chain recombines TRBV6-5 with TRBJ2-5; the D gene is possibly TRBD2 (5 bases). The CDR3 is 14 residues long. Germline CDR1 MNHEY, CDR2 SVGAGI. Trimming cost V 5 bases and J 2 bases, with 12 bases left between them. The CDR3 coding sequence is TGTGCCAGCAGTCCGGGATCGGGACAAGAGACCCAGTACTTC. Protein sequence: CASSPGSGQETQYF.

This clone was counted between two and nine times. The chain has TRBV19 and TRBJ1-2; 8 bases match TRBD1. Germline values: CDR1 LNHDA, CDR2 SQIVND (reference sequence). The trim removed 6 bases at V and 8 bases at J, leaving 8 bases unmatched. This CDR3 is 13 amino acids long. CDR3 DNA: TGTGCCAGTAGCCTTTCAGGGGGCCGGGGCTACACCTTC. This translates into CASSLSGGRGYTF.

DNA for the CDR3: TGTGCCAGTAGTATAGTAGCCTCCCAGGGAATGAGCAATCAGCCCCAGCATTTT. It codes for CASSIVASQGMSNQPQHF. This chain joins TRBV19 and TRBJ1-5; D may be TRBD1 (5 bases). The CDR3 runs 18 residues. CDR1 and CDR2 from the germline V gene are LNHDA and SQIVND (reference sequence). V was shortened by 1 base and J by 1 base, with 17 bases between the two germline ends.

Judged by abundance, this clone is medium-sized. DNA of the CDR3: TGTGCCAGCAGCCCCAGGGGCGGGGTGAGCAATGAGCAGTTCTTC. It encodes CASSPRGGVSNEQFF. V and J are TRBV7-2 and TRBJ2-1, with D perhaps given as TRBD1 or TRBD2 (6 bases each). This CDR3 comprises 15 residues. Trimming cost V 5 bases and J 6 bases, with 17 bases left between them. CDR1 and CDR2 from the germline V gene are SGHTA and FQGNSA.

The chain links TRBV6-5 to TRBJ1-1; tentative D call: TRBD1 (6 bases). The V and J ends lost 8 bases and 1 base respectively, with 17 bases between them. Per germline, CDR1 MNHEY and CDR2 SVGAGI. The CDR3 loop spans 15 amino acids. The CDR3 DNA follows: TGTGCCAGCTGGGAACAGGGTGGCCGGAACACTGAAGCTTTCTTT. Protein product: CASWEQGGRNTEAFF.

This chain joins TRBV6-1 and TRBJ2-7; 7 bases map to TRBD2. V was clipped by 1 base and J by 4 bases; unmatched bases: 7. CDR1 and CDR2 (germline): MNHNS, SASEGT. CDR3 size: 15 residues. CDR3 amino acids: CASSEVRAGEYEQYF. The CDR3, as DNA: TGTGCCAGCAGTGAAGTTAGGGCGGGGGAGTACGAGCAGTACTTC.

The chain recombines TRBV7-2 with TRBJ2-3; no clear D. V gave up 0 bases and J gave up 0 bases, with 4 bases separating them. Germline CDR1 is SGHTA and CDR2 is FQGNSA. The CDR3 length is 14 residues. The CDR3 loop reads CASSLAVSTDTQYF. CDR3 DNA sequence: TGTGCCAGCAGCTTAGCCGTTAGCACAGATACGCAGTATTTT.

The chain couples TRBV7-9 to TRBJ1-3; tentative D call: TRBD1 (6 bases). The CDR3 totals 15 residues. Trimming removed 5 bases from V and 4 bases from J, with 15 bases in between. Germline CDR1 and CDR2: SEHNR and FQNEAQ (reference sequence). Written as DNA, the CDR3 is TGTGCCAGCAGCGACCAGAACAGGGCCGGAAACACCATATATTTT. Translation gives CASSDQNRAGNTIYF.

Turning to this clone: This could be a read error, since a much larger clone is one nucleotide away. CDR3 DNA: TGTGCCAGCAGTGTGGCCTACGAGCAGTACTTC. Residues: CASSVAYEQYF. V and J are TRBV2 and TRBJ2-7; D is ambiguous. This CDR3 is built from 11 residues. Trimming took off 4 bases at V and 2 bases at J, with 3 bases between the two ends. Germline lookup yields CDR1 SNHLY and CDR2 FYNNEI.

This clone was recorded once. This rearrangement joins TRBV27 to TRBJ2-1, with no clear D. This CDR3 region has 14 residues. Looked up from germline, CDR1 is MNHEY and CDR2 is SMNVEV (reference sequence). V gave up 5 bases and J gave up 3 bases, with 11 bases separating them. The CDR3 DNA sequence: TGTGCCAGCAGTGTCCGGGTCAGCTACAATGAGCAGTTCTTC. This codes for CASSVRVSYNEQFF.